This T cell receptor beta chain was recorded in a study of cytomegalovirus exposure and HLA in healthy donors. Findings and caveats of the study: Presence/absence analysis assumed near-uniform sequencing depth across donors. Later analysis revealed greater clonal expansion in HLA-associated TCR beta chains than in equally common others. A later analysis reportedly found that, within productive TCRs, an Asian-associated ancestry cluster had fewer N-insertions than the mean observed across the approximately 700 donors. Donor immune exposure was known only as CMV serostatus.

The germline V gene has CDR1 KGHSH and CDR2 LQKENI. V lost 6 bases and J lost 3, with 12 bases in between. The CDR3 has 14 residues. Concerning this clone: The antigen is undetermined.

Vbeta (60) and Jbeta (13) primers were used in the PCR. Clones were sequenced by immunoSEQ multiplex PCR, and TCRdb holds only the in-frame ones, with some missing. Across approximately 140,000 clones, the top ten clones capture less than 2% of the sample. The TCR was taken from a middle-aged woman in good health and CMV-seronegative. Material for sequencing was PBMCs. The genes are TRBV18 and TRBJ1-5, with D possibly matching TRBD1 (6 bases). CDR3: CASSRTDVNQPQHF. CDR3 nucleotides: TGTGCCAGCTCCCGGACAGACGTCAATCAGCCCCAGCATTTT. Complete variable domain (other parts from reference TRBV18 and TRBJ1-5): NAGVMQNPRHLVRRRGQEARLRCSPMKGHSHVYWYRQLPEEGLKFMVYLQKENIIDESGMPKERFSAEFPKEGPSILRIQQVVRGDSAAYFCASSRTDVNQPQHFGDGTRLSIL.